The sequence of this T cell receptor (beta chain) was determined in a study of T-cell reconstitution after alpha-beta-depleted transplantation in children. This clonotype was counted a few times. Unique molecular identifiers were incorporated during preparation of the TCRbeta library. MiXCR was run by TCRdb on the PCR reads, yielding one entry per CDR3 protein. In the table there are hundreds of thousands of distinct CDR3 sequences, around 13% of which are singletons. Germline V gives CDR1 LNHDA, CDR2 SQIVND (reference sequence). Unmatched junction bases numbered 4, after V lost 7 bases and J lost 5 bases. The CDR3 contains 12 residues.

This material consisted of PBMCs from the stem cell graft donor, taken from the stem cell graft. The chain couples TRBV19 to TRBJ2-5; TRBD1 aligns across 7 bases. The receptor comes from a human donor who donated a stem cell graft to a child with combined immunodeficiency. CDR3 nucleotides: TGTGCCAGTAAGAGACAGGGCGAGACCCAGTACTTC. It codes for CASKRQGETQYF.